The clone carrying this TCR beta chain was seen only a few times. The antigen is undetermined. Time point noted: newly diagnosed GD, antithyroid drugs for less than 3 months. Preparation of the TCR library used RNA extracted from PBMCs. The authors drew patients from an endocrinology department in Xi'an, China. The source of the sample is a study of regulatory T cells in long-lasting Graves disease. Looking at the study overall: Prior antithyroid drug treatment in newly diagnosed Graves' patients lasted under 3 months. General study results and limits: With persistent disease, TRBV28, TRBJ1-2 and TRBJ2-5 were the favored segments.

Relying on iRepertoire HTBI primers and Arm-PCR of CDR3 regions, the team built TCR beta libraries. In TCRdb, the multiplex PCR reads were re-called with MiXCR into one record per CDR3 protein. This repertoire shows 350,000 to 500,000 distinct CDR3 sequences, about 17% found once; its top ten account for 9.5% to 12%. The V and J ends lost 0 bases and 4 bases respectively, with 11 bases between them. The CDR3 length is 14 residues. The V gene's germline CDR1 is SGHRS and CDR2 YFSETQ. These data were likewise used in another study, on T cells in Graves' hyperthyroidism and ophthalmopathy. That work states: Most clonotypes that expanded in the thyroid above 0.001 also showed up in blood.

V gene TRBV5-1 combines with J gene TRBJ2-7; D assignment may be TRBD1 or TRBD2 (5 bases each). The TCR was taken from a woman aged 25 to 39 with Graves disease. This material consisted of peripheral blood mononuclear cells (PBMCs), taken at new diagnosis, from a patient treated with antithyroid drugs. CDR3 sequence: CASSLEGRNYEQYF. CDR3 nucleotides: TGCGCCAGCAGCTTGGAGGGACGGAATTACGAGCAGTACTTC.